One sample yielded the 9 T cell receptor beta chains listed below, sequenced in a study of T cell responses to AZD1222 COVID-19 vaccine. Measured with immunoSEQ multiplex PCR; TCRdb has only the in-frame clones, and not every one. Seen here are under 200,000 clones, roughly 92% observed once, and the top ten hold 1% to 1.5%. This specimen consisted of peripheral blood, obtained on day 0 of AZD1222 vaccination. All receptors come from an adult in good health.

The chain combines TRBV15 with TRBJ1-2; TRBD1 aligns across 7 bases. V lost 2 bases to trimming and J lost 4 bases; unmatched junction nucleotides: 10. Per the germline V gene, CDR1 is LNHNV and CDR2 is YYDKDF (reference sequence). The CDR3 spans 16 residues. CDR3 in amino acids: CATSRKDRTLGYGYTF. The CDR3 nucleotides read TGTGCCACCAGCAGAAAGGACAGGACCCTAGGCTATGGCTACACCTTC.

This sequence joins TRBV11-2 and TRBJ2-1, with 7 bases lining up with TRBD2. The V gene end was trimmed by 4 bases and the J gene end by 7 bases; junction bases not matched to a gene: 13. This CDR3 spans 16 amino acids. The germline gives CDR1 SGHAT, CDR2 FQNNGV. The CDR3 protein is CASSSFERGVVNEQFF. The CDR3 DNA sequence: TGTGCCAGCAGCTCCTTCGAGCGGGGCGTGGTGAATGAGCAGTTCTTC. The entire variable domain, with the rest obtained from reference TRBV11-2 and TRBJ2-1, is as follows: EAGVAQSPRYKIIEKRQSVAFWCNPISGHATLYWYQQILGQGPKLLIQFQNNGVVDDSQLPKDRFSAERLKGVDSTLKIQPAKLEDSAVYLCASSSFERGVVNEQFFGPGTRLTVL.

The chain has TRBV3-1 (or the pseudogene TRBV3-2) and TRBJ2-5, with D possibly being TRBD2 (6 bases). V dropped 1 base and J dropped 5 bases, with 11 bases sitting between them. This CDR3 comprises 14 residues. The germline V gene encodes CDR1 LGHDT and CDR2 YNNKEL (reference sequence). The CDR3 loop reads CASSQVASDETQYF. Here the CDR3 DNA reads TGTGCCAGCAGCCAAGTGGCTAGCGACGAGACCCAGTACTTC.

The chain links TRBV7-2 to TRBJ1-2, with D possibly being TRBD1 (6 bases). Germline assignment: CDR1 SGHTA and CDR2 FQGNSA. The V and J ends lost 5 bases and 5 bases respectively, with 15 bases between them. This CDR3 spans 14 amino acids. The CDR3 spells CASSQKQGSYGYTF. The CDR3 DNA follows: TGTGCCAGCAGCCAGAAACAGGGTTCGTATGGCTACACCTTC.

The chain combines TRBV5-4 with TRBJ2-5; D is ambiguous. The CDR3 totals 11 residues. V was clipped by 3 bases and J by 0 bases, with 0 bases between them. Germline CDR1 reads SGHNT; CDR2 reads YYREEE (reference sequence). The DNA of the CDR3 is TGTGCCAGCAGCTACCAAGAGACCCAGTACTTC. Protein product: CASSYQETQYF.

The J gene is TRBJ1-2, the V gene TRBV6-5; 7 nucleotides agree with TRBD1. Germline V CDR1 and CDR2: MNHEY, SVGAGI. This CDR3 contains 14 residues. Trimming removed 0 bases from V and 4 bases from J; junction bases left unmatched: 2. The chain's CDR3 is CASSYSRTGYGYTF. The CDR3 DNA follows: TGTGCCAGCAGTTACTCGAGGACAGGCTATGGCTACACCTTC.

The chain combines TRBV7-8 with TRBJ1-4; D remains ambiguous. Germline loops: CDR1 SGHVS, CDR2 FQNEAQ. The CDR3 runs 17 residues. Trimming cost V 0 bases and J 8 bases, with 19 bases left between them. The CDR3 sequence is CASSLASRSGMGEKLFF. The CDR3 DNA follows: TGTGCCAGCAGCTTAGCATCCAGGTCGGGCATGGGGGAAAAACTGTTTTTT.

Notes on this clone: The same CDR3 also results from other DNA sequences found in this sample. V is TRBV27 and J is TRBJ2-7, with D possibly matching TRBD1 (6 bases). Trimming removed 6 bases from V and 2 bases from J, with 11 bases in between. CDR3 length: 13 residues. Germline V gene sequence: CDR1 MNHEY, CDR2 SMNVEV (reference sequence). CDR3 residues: CASSLRDTYEQYF. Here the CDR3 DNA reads TGTGCCAGCAGCCTCCGGGACACCTACGAGCAGTACTTC.

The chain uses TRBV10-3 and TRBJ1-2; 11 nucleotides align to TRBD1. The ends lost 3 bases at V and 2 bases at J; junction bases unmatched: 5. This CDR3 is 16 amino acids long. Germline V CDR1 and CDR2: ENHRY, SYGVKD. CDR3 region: CAISDGGQGANYGYTF. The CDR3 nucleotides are TGTGCCATCAGTGACGGAGGACAGGGGGCCAACTATGGCTACACCTTC.